Reported below is one TCR beta chain. Its specificity is unknown. Primers for the PCR totalled 60 Vbeta and 13 Jbeta. Data came from immunoSEQ multiplex PCR; TCRdb stores just in-frame clones and leaves some out. The sample records some 180,000 clones, 70% to 80% being singletons. These data are taken from a study of cytomegalovirus exposure and HLA in healthy donors. Study-wide points: Researchers reported in a later analysis that common viral pathogens appeared linked to several top clusters.

Trimming left V 5 bases short and J 4 bases short, with 18 bases between. CDR1 and CDR2 from the germline V gene are ENHRY and SYGVKD. The CDR3 has 16 amino acids. The rearrangement joins TRBV10-3 to TRBJ2-1, with D possibly matching TRBD2 (6 bases). Material for sequencing was PBMCs. The sequence was obtained from a man aged 25-45 years in good health and CMV-seronegative. The CDR3 loop is CAISTRAGSDYNEQFF. DNA of the CDR3: TGTGCCATCAGTACGAGAGCGGGCTCGGATTACAATGAGCAGTTCTTC.